Below, 9 T cell receptor beta chains from the same sample are listed, as sequenced in a study of cytomegalovirus exposure and HLA in healthy donors. Here immunoSEQ multiplex PCR was the method, and the copy in TCRdb shows in-frame clones only, minus some. Among approximately 110,000 clones, 85% to 90% were seen once, and the ten largest hold roughly 4%. Sequencing used PBMCs. The receptors shown here come from a woman between 18 and 29 years old in good health and CMV-seropositive.

This chain links TRBV7-8 with TRBJ1-5, with 8 bases matching TRBD1. CDR1 is SGHVS and CDR2 is FQNEAQ in the germline V gene. After removal of 0 bases from V and 4 bases from J, the junction contained 2 bases not matched to a gene. This CDR3 contains 15 residues. The CDR3 sequence: CASSLAYRGNQPQHF. The CDR3 DNA reads as TGTGCCAGCAGCTTAGCTTACAGGGGGAATCAGCCCCAGCATTTT.

The chain employs TRBV28 and TRBJ2-3, with D tentatively TRBD2 (7 bases). The CDR3 has 18 amino acids. Deletions cut 6 bases from V and 4 bases from J, with 26 bases between. Germline-derived CDR1 and CDR2 are MDHEN and SYDVKM. CDR3 sequence reads: CASSRYGETGGGADTQYF. The DNA of the CDR3 is TGTGCCAGCAGCCGTTACGGAGAGACGGGGGGCGGCGCAGATACGCAGTATTTT. The full variable domain, rest sourced from reference TRBV28 and TRBJ2-3, is DVKVTQSSRYLVKRTGEKVFLECVQDMDHENMFWYRQDPGLGLRLIYFSYDVKMKEKGDIPEGYSVSREKKERFSLILESASTNQTSMYLCASSRYGETGGGADTQYFGPGTRLTVL.

The V gene is TRBV6-5, the J gene TRBJ1-3, with D perhaps TRBD1 (6 bases). The V end lost 6 bases, the J end lost 2 bases, and 11 bases lay between the germline ends. CDR3 length: 14 amino acids. CDR1 and CDR2 (germline): MNHEY, SVGAGI. The DNA for the CDR3 is TGTGCCAGCAGGTCTACAGGGACTGGAAACACCATATATTTT. The encoded protein is CASRSTGTGNTIYF.

The chain employs TRBV13 and TRBJ2-7; 8 bases agree with TRBD1. From germline, CDR1 is PRHDT and CDR2 FYEKMQ (reference sequence). V trimming: 4 bases; J trimming: 5 bases; junction bases outside the gene matches: 7. The CDR3 is 14 residues long. The CDR3 loop reads CASSYTGGENEQYF. DNA for the CDR3: TGTGCCAGCAGCTATACAGGGGGAGAAAACGAGCAGTACTTC.

The chain couples TRBV5-6 to TRBJ1-5; the D gene is possibly TRBD1 (5 bases). CDR3 length: 15 amino acids. The germline V gene encodes CDR1 SGHDT and CDR2 YYEEEE. The V gene lost 4 bases and the J gene lost 9 bases, with 20 bases spanning the gap. DNA for the CDR3: TGTGCCAGCAGCGACTCAAAGACAGCCGGGAGGCCCCAGCATTTT. It yields the protein CASSDSKTAGRPQHF. The full variable domain, completed using reference TRBV5-6 and TRBJ1-5, is DAGVTQSPTHLIKTRGQQVTLRCSPKSGHDTVSWYQQALGQGPQFIFQYYEEEERQRGNFPDRFSGHQFPNYSSELNVNALLLGDSALYLCASSDSKTAGRPQHFGDGTRLSIL.

This clone showed up just once. This chain connects TRBV28 to TRBJ1-1; 8 nucleotides match TRBD1. The CDR3 spans 14 residues. After removal of 4 bases from V and 3 bases from J, the junction contained 4 bases not matched to a gene. CDR1 is MDHEN and CDR2 is SYDVKM in the germline V gene. CDR3 protein: CASSSQGADTEAFF. The CDR3 coding sequence is TGTGCCAGCAGTTCCCAGGGGGCAGACACTGAAGCTTTCTTT.

This rearrangement joins TRBV4-1 to TRBJ2-2, with 10 bases matching TRBD1. CDR3 size: 15 residues. V was clipped by 6 bases and J by 6 bases; unmatched bases: 7. The germline gives CDR1 MGHRA, CDR2 YSYEKL. The CDR3 sequence: CASSRGDRGPGELFF. Here the CDR3 DNA reads TGCGCCAGCAGTAGAGGGGACAGGGGCCCCGGGGAGCTGTTTTTT.

This chain uses TRBV13 with TRBJ2-3; 14 positions agree with TRBD2. Per the germline V gene, CDR1 is PRHDT and CDR2 is FYEKMQ (reference sequence). The CDR3 sequence is 15 residues long. V lost 5 bases and J lost 6; bases outside the gene matches: 4. DNA of the CDR3: TGTGCCAGCAGCGCCCGGACTAGCGGGGGGGATACGCAGTATTTT. It encodes CASSARTSGGDTQYF.

The table lists this clone with a count of one. The chain joins TRBV5-1 to TRBJ1-2, with 7 positions matching TRBD1. V trimming: 0 bases; J trimming: 6 bases; junction bases outside the gene matches: 11. The CDR3 has 16 residues. Germline CDR1 and CDR2: SGHRS and YFSETQ. This CDR3 is CASSLAERQGLDGYTF. CDR3 bases: TGCGCCAGCAGCTTGGCCGAGAGACAGGGACTTGATGGCTACACCTTC.